This TCR beta chain comes out of a study of regulatory T cells in long-lasting Graves disease. Time point described: newly diagnosed GD, antithyroid drugs for less than 3 months. The authors made the TCR library using RNA they extracted from PBMCs. Study outcomes and limitations: Persistent patients shared more public clonotypes (under 3,000) than newly diagnosed patients (approximately 1,000).

This clonotype was seen at least ten times. Its antigen is undetermined. The TCR beta library used iRepertoire HTBI primers with Arm-PCR amplification of CDR3. MiXCR was run by TCRdb on the multiplex PCR reads, yielding one entry per CDR3 protein. This sample has about 540,000 distinct CDR3 sequences, with approximately 15% found just once. These data were likewise used in another study, on T cells in Graves' hyperthyroidism and ophthalmopathy. Turning to that study: Across 18 months, stable Graves' hyperthyroidism was marked by no progression to ophthalmopathy. Blood also held most thyroid clonotypes expanded beyond 0.001.

This sequence was found in a man aged 25-40 years with Graves disease. The sample here was peripheral blood mononuclear cells (PBMCs), taken at new diagnosis, from a patient treated with antithyroid drugs.

The CDR3 loop is CASSDRQGAGNQPQHF. The CDR3 DNA reads TGTGCCAGCAGTGACAGACAGGGGGCGGGCAATCAGCCCCAGCATTTT. J is TRBJ1-5 and V is TRBV6-1; TRBD1 matches at 10 bases. J gave up 2 bases and V 3 bases, and 4 bases lay outside the gene matches. The CDR3 loop spans 16 amino acids. Germline V gene lookup returns CDR1 MNHNS and CDR2 SASEGT.